Below, 22 T cell receptor beta chains from the same sample are listed, as sequenced in a study of cytomegalovirus exposure and HLA in healthy donors. Both 60 Vbeta primers and 13 Jbeta primers went into the PCR. Libraries were prepared by immunoSEQ multiplex PCR; TCRdb keeps only in-frame clonotypes and omits some of them. This sample's clone table lists 150,000 or so clones. Sample: PBMCs. All receptors derive from a woman in her thirties or forties in good health and CMV-seropositive.

The gene calls are TRBV18 and TRBJ1-2, with TRBD1 matching 8 bases. Germline loops: CDR1 KGHSH, CDR2 LQKENI. This CDR3 is 17 amino acids long. V lost 6 bases to trimming and J lost 2 bases; unmatched junction nucleotides: 14. CDR3 sequence: CASSPNQLTGGNYGYTF. Here the CDR3 DNA reads TGTGCCAGCTCCCCCAACCAACTCACAGGGGGGAACTATGGCTACACCTTC.

The J gene is TRBJ1-6, the V gene TRBV7-3; tentative D call: TRBD1 (5 bases). The CDR3 is made up of 14 amino acids. CDR1 is SGHTA, CDR2 FQGTGA, per germline. Trimming cost V 3 bases and J 7 bases, with 10 bases left between them. CDR3: CASSFQGVNSPLHF. The CDR3 region has the DNA TGTGCCAGCAGCTTCCAGGGTGTGAATTCACCCCTCCACTTT.

In DNA, the CDR3 is TGTGCCAGCAGTGACAACGGGAGGTCTGGGGCCAACGTCCTGACTTTC. It codes for CASSDNGRSGANVLTF. The chain employs TRBV2 and TRBJ2-6; 7 bases are shared with TRBD2. CDR1 SNHLY and CDR2 FYNNEI come from the germline V gene. This CDR3 has 16 residues. V was pared by 3 bases and J by 1 base, with 3 bases of the junction left unmatched.

The V gene is TRBV6-5, the J gene TRBJ2-1; 11 bases are shared with TRBD2. Germline V gene sequence: CDR1 MNHEY, CDR2 SVGAGI. CDR3 size: 15 residues. Losses at the gene ends were 6 bases for V and 1 base for J; bases not matched to a gene: 2. In DNA, the CDR3 is TGTGCCAGCAGATTAGCGGGAGGGTCCTACAATGAGCAGTTCTTC. Protein: CASRLAGGSYNEQFF.

The rearrangement joins TRBV28 to TRBJ2-1; TRBD2 agrees at 8 bases. The CDR3 sequence is 14 residues long. Germline V CDR1 and CDR2: MDHEN, SYDVKM. With V trimmed by 7 bases and J by 6 bases, 8 bases remained unmatched. CDR3 region: CASKTSGTSNEQFF. In nucleotides, the CDR3 is TGTGCCAGCAAAACTAGCGGTACAAGCAATGAGCAGTTCTTC.

The chain employs TRBV7-9 and TRBJ1-1; TRBD1 is a possible D gene (5 bases). Trimming cost V 2 bases and J 1 base, with 8 bases left between them. Germline V gene data show CDR1 as SEHNR and CDR2 as FQNEAQ (reference sequence). This CDR3 comprises 14 residues. The CDR3 region is CASSLQGGNTEAFF. CDR3 bases: TGTGCCAGCAGCTTACAGGGTGGGAACACTGAAGCTTTCTTT. Full variable domain (remainder filled in from reference TRBV7-9 and TRBJ1-1): DTGVSQNPRHKITKRGQNVTFRCDPISEHNRLYWYRQTLGQGPEFLTYFQNEAQLEKSRLLSDRFSAERPKGSFSTLEIQRTEQGDSAMYLCASSLQGGNTEAFFGQGTRLTVV.

The rearrangement joins TRBV10-1 to TRBJ2-7, with 9 bases matching TRBD1. Per the germline V gene, CDR1 is WNHNN and CDR2 is SYGVQD (reference sequence). The J segment lost 4 bases and the V segment lost 6 bases, leaving 10 bases of the junction unmatched. CDR3 size: 15 residues. CDR3 protein: CASSNPGQGYYEQYF. CDR3 sequence (DNA): TGCGCCAGCAGCAATCCGGGACAGGGATATTACGAGCAGTACTTC.

Regarding this clone: A junction end diverges from the germline sequence, so it may reflect a read error. The chain joins TRBV30 to TRBJ1-4; 7 nucleotides line up with TRBD1. In germline, CDR1 is GTSNPN, CDR2 SVGIG (reference sequence). The CDR3 spans 14 residues. The CDR3 protein is CAWSVPDRLRKTVF. The CDR3 DNA sequence: TGTGCCTGGAGTGTCCCGGACAGGCTCAGAAAAACTGTTTTT.

The chain is built from TRBV7-2 and TRBJ1-1, with D uncertain. The germline V gene has CDR1 SGHTA and CDR2 FQGNSA. This CDR3 is built from 14 residues. The V end was cut by 5 bases, the J end by 0 bases, with 10 bases between. CDR3 DNA: TGTGCCAGCAGCCACTTCACGGTGAACACTGAAGCTTTCTTT. This translates into CASSHFTVNTEAFF.

V and J are TRBV5-6 and TRBJ2-7, with 8 bases aligning to TRBD1. The CDR3 runs to 14 residues. With V trimmed by 0 bases and J by 5 bases, 4 bases remained unmatched. Germline lookup yields CDR1 SGHDT and CDR2 YYEEEE. CDR3 bases: TGTGCCAGCAGCTTGGGGACAGGGCTCCACGAGCAGTACTTC. It codes for CASSLGTGLHEQYF.

The chain combines TRBV28 with TRBJ1-5, with TRBD1 as a possible D gene (5 bases). The V gene lost 4 bases and the J gene lost 0 bases, with 16 bases spanning the gap. The CDR3 spans 17 residues. Germline assignment: CDR1 MDHEN and CDR2 SYDVKM. CDR3 DNA sequence: TGTGCCAGCAGTTCTTATGGCAGGGCCTATAGCAATCAGCCCCAGCATTTT. It translates to CASSSYGRAYSNQPQHF. The full variable domain, its missing parts supplied by reference TRBV28 and TRBJ1-5, is DVKVTQSSRYLVKRTGEKVFLECVQDMDHENMFWYRQDPGLGLRLIYFSYDVKMKEKGDIPEGYSVSREKKERFSLILESASTNQTSMYLCASSSYGRAYSNQPQHFGDGTRLSIL.

The rearrangement joins TRBV10-1 to TRBJ2-3; possibly TRBD1 for D (6 bases). V was trimmed by 5 bases and J by 3 bases, leaving 15 bases between them. The CDR3 has 15 residues. Germline V CDR1 and CDR2: WNHNN, SYGVQD (reference sequence). The CDR3 loop reads CASSRDTGRTDTQYF. The CDR3 DNA is TGCGCCAGCAGTCGGGACACCGGAAGGACAGATACGCAGTATTTT.

The V gene is TRBV5-1, the J gene TRBJ1-1; 11 bases match TRBD1. The CDR3 spans 16 residues. V shed 4 bases, J shed 1 base, and the junction held 6 bases outside the gene matches. Germline V gene lookup returns CDR1 SGHRS and CDR2 YFSETQ. The CDR3 nucleotides are TGCGCCAGCAGCGGACAGGGGGCGGGATGGAACACTGAAGCTTTCTTT. Amino acids: CASSGQGAGWNTEAFF.

The V call is TRBV5-1, the J call TRBJ2-1; TRBD2 aligns across 12 bases. The CDR3 runs to 14 residues. Germline CDR1 SGHRS, CDR2 YFSETQ. V was pared by 7 bases and J by 8 bases, with 7 bases of the junction left unmatched. This CDR3 is CASQTTSGSDEQFF. CDR3 DNA: TGCGCCAGCCAAACGACTAGCGGGAGCGATGAGCAGTTCTTC.

J is TRBJ1-1 and V is TRBV4-1; D possibly corresponds to TRBD1 (5 bases). CDR3 size: 14 residues. Germline V gene lookup returns CDR1 MGHRA and CDR2 YSYEKL. The ends were cut back, 5 bases at V and 3 bases at J, with 13 bases in the middle. DNA for the CDR3: TGCGCCAGCAGCTCCCCGGGGGGGTACACTGAAGCTTTCTTT. This gives the protein CASSSPGGYTEAFF.

V gene TRBV19 combines with J gene TRBJ1-5, with 7 bases lining up with TRBD1. Germline loops: CDR1 LNHDA, CDR2 SQIVND (reference sequence). This CDR3 region has 17 residues. Trimming at V came to 1 base and at J to 0 bases, leaving 6 bases not matched to a gene. CDR3 DNA: TGTGCCAGTAGTATAGGCAAACAGGGGTATAGCAATCAGCCCCAGCATTTT. It specifies CASSIGKQGYSNQPQHF. Supplemented by reference TRBV19 and TRBJ1-5, the full variable domain reads DGGITQSPKYLFRKEGQNVTLSCEQNLNHDAMYWYRQDPGQGLRLIYYSQIVNDFQKGDIAEGYSVSREKKESFPLTVTSAQKNPTAFYLCASSIGKQGYSNQPQHFGDGTRLSIL.

The CDR3 nucleotides read TGTGCCAGCAGCTTACGTGTCGGAGGGGATACGCAGTATTTT. Translation gives CASSLRVGGDTQYF. J is TRBJ2-3 and V is TRBV7-8; perhaps TRBD2 as D (6 bases). The germline V and J ends were trimmed by 2 bases and 6 bases, with 12 bases remaining between them. The germline V gene has CDR1 SGHVS and CDR2 FQNEAQ. The CDR3 is 14 amino acids.

The rearrangement uses TRBV6-1 and TRBJ1-1; the match to TRBD1 covers 8 bases. With V trimmed by 6 bases and J by 3 bases, 6 bases remained unmatched. The CDR3 is 14 amino acids. Germline-derived CDR1 and CDR2 are MNHNS and SASEGT. This chain's CDR3 is CASRETGEYTEAFF. CDR3 nucleotide sequence: TGTGCCAGCAGGGAGACAGGGGAGTACACTGAAGCTTTCTTT.

J is TRBJ1-3 and V is TRBV6-1; tentative D call: TRBD1 (6 bases). CDR1 MNHNS and CDR2 SASEGT come from the germline V gene. This CDR3 has 16 amino acids. Trimming took off 3 bases at V and 1 base at J, with 13 bases between the two ends. This CDR3 is CASSDQGLGSGNTIYF. CDR3 DNA: TGTGCCAGCAGTGACCAGGGGCTTGGATCTGGAAACACCATATATTTT.

This CDR3 is CATSRELALETQYF. For the CDR3, the DNA is TGTGCCACCAGCAGGGAACTAGCGTTAGAGACCCAGTACTTC. The chain recombines TRBV15 with TRBJ2-5, with 7 bases lining up with TRBD2. There are 14 residues in the CDR3. Per the germline V gene, CDR1 is LNHNV and CDR2 is YYDKDF (reference sequence). The trim removed 3 bases at V and 4 bases at J, leaving 5 bases unmatched.

J is TRBJ2-7 and V is TRBV5-1; TRBD1 aligns across 7 bases. The germline gives CDR1 SGHRS, CDR2 YFSETQ. CDR3 length equals 17 residues. V lost 0 bases to trimming and J lost 0 bases; unmatched junction nucleotides: 9. In DNA, the CDR3 is TGCGCCAGCAGCTTGGCCTTGACAGGGACCCACTCCTACGAGCAGTACTTC. Translating gives CASSLALTGTHSYEQYF.

This sequence joins TRBV4-2 and TRBJ2-1, with D possibly TRBD1 on 5 matching bases. V was pared by 4 bases and J by 0 bases, with 13 bases between. The CDR3 is 16 residues long. The germline gives CDR1 LGHNA, CDR2 YNFKEQ. The CDR3 is CASSLGLQSSYNEQFF. The CDR3 region has the DNA TGTGCCAGCAGCCTGGGGCTCCAGAGCTCCTACAATGAGCAGTTCTTC.